A selection of T cell receptor beta chains follows, all from one sample in a study of CD8 T cells in ankylosing spondylitis. TCRdb reprocessed the 5' RACE reads with MiXCR, giving one entry per CDR3 protein. The sample includes roughly 240,000 distinct CDR3 sequences, 32% seen only once; the top ten take approximately 4.6%. The sample was blood, either unsorted or a sorted T cell fraction (not recorded which). The source is a male donor with ankylosing spondylitis or in good health (not recorded which). CDR3s include the opening cysteine and the closing phenylalanine or tryptophan. D genes are given only for firm matches. Clone size is given for some rows only: seen once, a few or many times, or a class if the clone is expanded.

v_call	j_call	clone_size	d_call	cdr3_aa	cdr3_nt
TRBV12-3/TRBV12-4	TRBJ1-5	.	.	CASSLAGQMGQPQHF	TGTGCCAGCAGTTTAGCTGGGCAGATGGGTCAGCCCCAGCATTTT
TRBV5-7	TRBJ2-7	.	.	CASSRGPTWDTGYEQYF	TGTGCCAGCAGCCGGGGCCCTACCTGGGACACGGGCTACGAGCAGTACTTC
TRBV12-3/TRBV12-4	TRBJ1-2	.	.	CASSRASGGYTF	TGTGCCAGCAGTCGGGCCTCCGGGGGCTACACCTTC
TRBV10-3	TRBJ1-5	few	.	CAISEFSGDSNQPQHF	TGTGCCATCAGTGAGTTTTCGGGGGATAGCAATCAGCCCCAGCATTTT
TRBV5-1	TRBJ2-7	.	TRBD1	CASRNSAMRTGPPFGEQYF	TGCGCCAGCAGGAACTCAGCGATGAGGACAGGGCCCCCTTTTGGCGAGCAGTACTTC
TRBV28	TRBJ2-1	.	.	CASRVSGPYQQFF	TGTGCCAGCAGGGTTAGTGGCCCCTATCAGCAGTTCTTC
TRBV5-8	TRBJ1-5	.	.	CASSGREYNQPQHF	TGTGCCAGCAGTGGACGAGAGTACAATCAGCCCCAGCATTTT
TRBV27	TRBJ2-3	few	TRBD2	CASTNGLAGGTSTDTQYF	TGTGCCAGCACCAATGGACTAGCGGGGGGAACTAGCACAGATACGCAGTATTTT
TRBV20-1	TRBJ1-1	.	.	CSAKRGAGGTEAFF	TGCAGTGCTAAGAGGGGGGCCGGCGGTACTGAAGCTTTCTTT
TRBV29-1	TRBJ1-5	few	TRBD1	CSVGTGDQPQHF	TGCAGCGTGGGGACAGGGGATCAGCCCCAGCATTTT
TRBV20-1	TRBJ2-1	.	.	CSASTPGPYNEQFF	TGCAGTGCTAGTACCCCGGGACCATACAATGAGCAGTTCTTC
TRBV6-1	TRBJ2-3	.	TRBD2	CASRWGGSTDTQYF	TGTGCCAGCAGATGGGGGGGGAGCACAGATACGCAGTATTTT
TRBV20-1	TRBJ2-5	many	.	CSARAPRLAPETQYF	TGCAGTGCTAGAGCCCCCCGCCTAGCCCCAGAGACCCAGTACTTC
TRBV6-5	TRBJ2-1	few	TRBD1	CASSYSKVQTGGLNEQFF	TGTGCCAGCAGTTACTCGAAGGTACAGACAGGGGGCCTAAATGAGCAGTTCTTC
TRBV28	TRBJ2-7	.	.	CASSSLRSGGGDSYEQYF	TGTGCCAGCAGTTCACTTAGATCCGGGGGAGGAGATTCCTACGAGCAGTACTTC
TRBV30	TRBJ2-1	few	TRBD2	CAWSRGSGGRSEQFF	TGTGCCTGGAGTAGGGGTAGCGGGGGGCGTAGTGAGCAGTTCTTC
TRBV7-2	TRBJ2-1	.	TRBD2	CASSLIAGVTVEQFF	TGTGCCAGCAGCTTAATCGCGGGGGTAACGGTTGAGCAGTTCTTC
TRBV4-2	TRBJ2-4	.	TRBD2	CASSQEETSGGNIQYF	TGTGCCAGCAGCCAAGAAGAGACTAGCGGGGGAAACATTCAGTACTTC
TRBV10-3	TRBJ2-2	.	.	CAISELAGLFF	TGTGCCATCAGTGAGTTGGCAGGGCTGTTTTTT
TRBV20-1	TRBJ1-6	.	.	CSARGDSSSYNSPLHF	TGCAGTGCTAGAGGGGACTCGAGCTCCTATAATTCACCCCTCCACTTT
TRBV29-1	TRBJ1-1	many	.	CSVRGQHMNTEAFF	TGCAGCGTTCGGGGGCAACACATGAACACTGAAGCTTTCTTT
TRBV29-1	TRBJ2-7	.	.	CSVVQTSFSYEQYF	TGCAGCGTTGTCCAGACCTCTTTCTCCTACGAGCAGTACTTC
TRBV5-6	TRBJ2-3	.	TRBD2	CASSSKRGARTDTQYF	TGTGCCAGCAGTTCGAAGCGGGGGGCTCGCACAGATACGCAGTATTTT
TRBV29-1	TRBJ2-3	many	TRBD1	CSVQGETDTQYF	TGCAGCGTGCAGGGGGAGACAGATACGCAGTATTTT
TRBV5-5	TRBJ2-5	.	.	CASRVKMQYQETQYF	TGTGCCAGCAGAGTAAAGATGCAGTACCAAGAGACCCAGTACTTC
TRBV5-6	TRBJ2-7	.	.	CASSWASGGYEQYF	TGTGCCAGCAGCTGGGCATCAGGTGGCTACGAGCAGTACTTC
TRBV20-1	TRBJ1-1	few	.	CSARDAAVLNTEAFF	TGCAGTGCTAGAGATGCGGCGGTATTGAACACTGAAGCTTTCTTT
TRBV27	TRBJ2-7	few	.	CASSPTGEGSYEQYF	TGTGCCAGCAGTCCTACAGGGGAGGGCTCCTACGAGCAGTACTTC
TRBV29-1	TRBJ2-5	.	TRBD1	CSVGGDREGETQYF	TGCAGCGTTGGGGGGGACAGGGAAGGCGAGACCCAGTACTTC
TRBV7-9	TRBJ1-1	.	.	CASSLWGATEAFF	TGTGCCAGCAGCTTATGGGGTGCCACTGAAGCTTTCTTT
TRBV5-4	TRBJ2-5	.	.	CASSSGLKQETQYF	TGTGCCAGCAGTTCCGGGCTAAAGCAAGAGACCCAGTACTTC
TRBV20-1	TRBJ2-1	few	.	CSARVRADNEQFF	TGCAGTGCTAGAGTCAGGGCTGACAATGAGCAGTTCTTC
TRBV5-1	TRBJ2-1	many	.	CASSLSIQSYNEQFF	TGCGCCAGCAGCTTGTCTATCCAATCCTACAATGAGCAGTTCTTC
TRBV12-3/TRBV12-4	TRBJ2-7	few	.	CASSLAGQDYEQYF	TGTGCCAGCAGCCTAGCGGGACAGGATTACGAGCAGTACTTC
TRBV25-1	TRBJ1-1	.	.	CASSPSRMNTEAFF	TGTGCCAGCAGCCCGTCAAGAATGAACACTGAAGCTTTCTTT
TRBV29-1	TRBJ2-5	.	TRBD1	CSVLPGQGFKTQYF	TGCAGCGTTCTCCCCGGACAGGGGTTTAAGACCCAGTACTTC
TRBV5-1	TRBJ1-5	.	.	CASSLGVSGNQPQHF	TGCGCCAGCAGCTTGGGAGTTTCTGGCAATCAGCCCCAGCATTTT
TRBV9	TRBJ2-5	few	TRBD2	CASSVSGTPETQYF	TGTGCCAGCAGCGTTAGCGGGACCCCAGAGACCCAGTACTTC
TRBV15	TRBJ2-5	.	.	CATSRPLETQYF	TGTGCCACCAGCAGACCCCTAGAGACCCAGTACTTC
TRBV29-1	TRBJ1-1	few	.	CSVRGGVSEAFF	TGCAGCGTCCGAGGGGGGGTTTCTGAAGCTTTCTTT
TRBV5-6	TRBJ2-1	.	.	CASSLLPGPGSYNEQFF	TGTGCCAGCAGCTTGTTGCCGGGACCGGGCTCCTACAATGAGCAGTTCTTC
TRBV12-3/TRBV12-4	TRBJ1-6	.	TRBD1	CASRARQGAGNSPLHF	TGTGCCAGCAGGGCAAGACAGGGGGCGGGTAATTCACCCCTCCACTTT